Listed below are T cell receptor beta chains from one sample, sequenced in a study of T cells in Graves' hyperthyroidism and ophthalmopathy. TCRdb itself ran the multiplex PCR reads through MiXCR, one entry per CDR3 protein. Of a few hundred thousand distinct CDR3 sequences listed, 40% to 55% are singletons. The sample taken for sequencing was peripheral blood or thyroid tissue (not recorded which). These receptors all come from a woman under 30 with Graves' hyperthyroidism. The CDR3 runs from the conserved cysteine through the conserved F or W. The order of the fields is CDR3 protein, CDR3 DNA, clone size, J gene, V gene, D gene. A D gene is named only where the DNA matches it firmly. Size values are once, few and many counts, or a class for expanded clones, and some rows have none.

CSARATNEKLFF TGCAGTGCTAGGGCTACTAATGAAAAACTGTTTTTT few TRBJ1-4 TRBV20-1 -
CASSLGDDSPLHF TGTGCCAGCAGCTTAGGGGACGATTCACCCCTCCACTTT - TRBJ1-6 TRBV11-3 -
CASRPQDGVGQPQHF TGTGCCAGCAGACCCCAGGATGGGGTCGGGCAGCCCCAGCATTTT - TRBJ1-5 TRBV10-3 -
CASSLDRGMDGYTF TGTGCCAGCAGCTTGGACAGGGGCATGGATGGCTACACCTTC few TRBJ1-2 TRBV5-4 TRBD1
CASIPSGRSGELFF TGTGCCAGCATCCCCAGCGGGAGGTCGGGGGAGCTGTTTTTT many TRBJ2-2 TRBV2 TRBD2
CSANSGPYEQYF TGCAGTGCTAATTCGGGACCCTACGAGCAGTACTTC - TRBJ2-7 TRBV20-1 -
CASSFDANGRQPQHF TGTGCCAGCAGTTTTGACGCTAATGGCCGTCAGCCCCAGCATTTT - TRBJ1-5 TRBV2 -
CAIRGGPRFTNEKLFF TGTGCCATCAGGGGGGGACCCAGGTTTACTAATGAAAAACTGTTTTTT once TRBJ1-4 TRBV10-3 -
CASSLAHYEQYF TGTGCCAGCAGCTTAGCCCACTACGAGCAGTACTTC - TRBJ2-7 TRBV7-2 -
CASSPEAGVGFNEQYF TGTGCCAGCAGCCCGGAAGCGGGAGTTGGGTTCAATGAGCAGTACTTC - TRBJ2-7 TRBV11-1 TRBD2
CASSETLAGRWINTEAFF TGTGCCAGCAGTGAAACTCTGGCAGGGAGGTGGATAAACACTGAAGCTTTCTTT - TRBJ1-1 TRBV25-1 -
CASSLVGGQETQYF TGTGCCAGCAGCTTAGTGGGCGGCCAAGAGACCCAGTACTTC many TRBJ2-5 TRBV7-2 -
CSARGGTHYERYF TGCAGTGCTCGGGGGGGGACCCACTACGAGCGGTACTTC - TRBJ2-7 TRBV20-1 TRBD2
CSAEDRNIRNQETQYF TGCAGTGCTGAGGACAGAAACATCCGCAACCAAGAGACCCAGTACTTC few TRBJ2-5 TRBV20-1 -
CASRTRTGLRDEQYF TGTGCCAGCAGGACCCGGACGGGCCTTCGGGACGAGCAGTACTTC - TRBJ2-7 TRBV7-9 -
CASSQAGDGSPLHF TGTGCCAGCAGCCAGGCAGGCGACGGCTCACCCCTCCACTTT many TRBJ1-6 TRBV2 -
CSLGTGRTGQPQHF TGCAGCTTAGGGACAGGGAGGACAGGTCAGCCCCAGCATTTT - TRBJ1-5 TRBV29-1 TRBD1
CSVLASGTPANEQYF TGCAGCGTCCTGGCTAGCGGAACCCCGGCTAACGAGCAGTACTTC - TRBJ2-7 TRBV29-1 TRBD2
CSATDRGLDPQHF TGCAGTGCAACGGACAGGGGGCTAGATCCCCAGCATTTT - TRBJ1-5 TRBV20-1 TRBD1
CASSYVGDGNQPQHF TGTGCCAGCAGTTACGTAGGGGACGGCAATCAGCCCCAGCATTTT - TRBJ1-5 TRBV6-5 -
CSARRQRGYEQYF TGCAGTGCTAGGAGGCAGCGGGGGTACGAGCAGTACTTC few TRBJ2-7 TRBV20-1 TRBD2
CASSPGTGNYEQYF TGTGCCAGCAGCCCCGGGACAGGGAACTACGAGCAGTACTTC few TRBJ2-7 TRBV7-3 TRBD1
CASTPGDHLGYEQYF TGTGCCAGCACCCCCGGGGACCACCTAGGCTACGAGCAGTACTTC - TRBJ2-7 TRBV7-9 -
CASGLGGQGGGYTF TGTGCCAGCGGATTGGGAGGACAGGGTGGTGGCTACACCTTC - TRBJ1-2 TRBV25-1 TRBD1
CASRPLTSLTDPNYGYTF TGTGCCAGCAGACCCCTTACGTCCTTAACGGACCCTAACTATGGCTACACCTTC - TRBJ1-2 TRBV25-1 -
CASSEGIGRDPNYGYTF TGTGCCAGCAGTGAGGGGATTGGCAGGGACCCTAACTATGGCTACACCTTC few TRBJ1-2 TRBV2 -
CASSSRGTGDGNQPQHF TGTGCCAGCAGCTCCCGAGGGACAGGGGACGGCAATCAGCCCCAGCATTTT few TRBJ1-5 TRBV7-9 TRBD1
CASSPRRAEETQYF TGTGCCAGCAGCCCCCGCAGGGCAGAAGAGACCCAGTACTTC - TRBJ2-5 TRBV7-2 -
CASSYSSPASNQLQHF TGTGCCAGCAGTTACTCGAGTCCGGCAAGCAATCAGCTCCAGCATTTT - TRBJ1-5 TRBV6-2/TRBV6-3 -
CASSSRDSGYEQYF TGTGCCAGCAGCTCCCGGGATAGCGGCTACGAGCAGTACTTC - TRBJ2-7 TRBV7-1 -
CASSDRLQGSSYGYTF TGTGCCAGCAGCGATCGATTACAGGGATCGAGCTATGGCTACACCTTC - TRBJ1-2 TRBV7-9 -
CASSPEGLSREQYF TGTGCCAGCAGCCCGGAGGGGCTTTCACGCGAGCAGTACTTC - TRBJ2-7 TRBV3-1 -
CATSEPTGDYGYTF TGTGCCACCAGTGAGCCGACAGGGGACTATGGCTACACCTTC - TRBJ1-2 TRBV24-1 TRBD1
CAIRSDRAGSPLHF TGTGCCATCAGATCAGACAGGGCCGGCTCACCCCTCCACTTT - TRBJ1-6 TRBV10-3 TRBD1
CASSGGAWYEQYF TGTGCCAGCAGCGGAGGTGCATGGTACGAGCAGTACTTC few TRBJ2-7 TRBV7-2 -
CASSFPGTQNGYTF TGTGCCAGCAGCTTTCCCGGGACTCAAAATGGCTACACCTTC many TRBJ1-2 TRBV7-9 -
CASSLGVGQVDYGYTF TGTGCCAGCAGCTTAGGGGTGGGACAGGTGGACTATGGCTACACCTTC many TRBJ1-2 TRBV7-2 TRBD1
CASSRGVPGQTYEQYF TGTGCCAGCAGCCGAGGGGTTCCAGGACAGACCTACGAGCAGTACTTC - TRBJ2-7 TRBV7-9 -
CASSELYREEETQYF TGTGCCAGCAGTGAATTGTACAGGGAGGAAGAGACCCAGTACTTC - TRBJ2-5 TRBV25-1 -
CASSPLGGNQPQHF TGTGCCAGCAGTCCGCTCGGGGGCAATCAGCCCCAGCATTTT few TRBJ1-5 TRBV10-3 -
CASSDRTSDGYTF TGTGCCAGCAGTGATAGGACGAGTGATGGCTACACCTTC - TRBJ1-2 TRBV2 -
CASSPTGTGASAPNYGYTF TGTGCCAGCAGCCCCACGGGGACAGGTGCTTCGGCTCCTAACTATGGCTACACCTTC few TRBJ1-2 TRBV7-9 TRBD1
CASSLASTGDYGYTF TGTGCCAGCAGCTTAGCGTCGACAGGGGACTATGGCTACACCTTC once TRBJ1-2 TRBV7-3 TRBD1
CASSVRMGLGYQETQYF TGTGCCAGCAGCGTAAGGATGGGACTGGGGTACCAAGAGACCCAGTACTTC many TRBJ2-5 TRBV9 -
CASSLAPAGGNTIYF TGCGCCAGCAGCTTGGCTCCGGCGGGAGGAAACACCATATATTTT - TRBJ1-3 TRBV5-1 -
CASSFGTGDQPQHF TGTGCCAGCAGTTTCGGGACAGGGGACCAGCCCCAGCATTTT few TRBJ1-5 TRBV12-3/TRBV12-4 TRBD1
CSLSGLAGIWTDTQYF TGCAGCCTCTCTGGACTAGCGGGAATATGGACAGATACGCAGTATTTT - TRBJ2-3 TRBV29-1 TRBD2
CASSYQAMNTEAFF TGTGCCAGCAGCTATCAGGCGATGAACACTGAAGCTTTCTTT many TRBJ1-1 TRBV7-2 -
CASSSEEGGSSYEQYF TGTGCCAGCAGCAGTGAAGAGGGCGGCAGCTCCTACGAGCAGTACTTC - TRBJ2-7 TRBV7-6 -
CASSLDGHTEAFF TGTGCCAGCTCGCTCGACGGACACACTGAAGCTTTCTTT few TRBJ1-1 TRBV10-3 -
CASSLEGFSGANVLTF TGTGCCAGCAGCTTAGAAGGGTTTTCTGGGGCCAACGTCCTGACTTTC - TRBJ2-6 TRBV11-1 -
CAEGRQNTGELFF TGTGCCGAGGGGAGGCAGAACACCGGGGAGCTGTTTTTT many TRBJ2-2 TRBV7-9 -
CASTRGAAEQYF TGTGCCAGCACCAGGGGGGCGGCCGAGCAGTACTTC - TRBJ2-7 TRBV2 -
CSARDSSSPKWAFF TGCAGTGCTAGAGATTCTTCCAGCCCTAAGTGGGCTTTCTTT few TRBJ1-1 TRBV20-1 -
CAISEATGINYGYTF TGTGCCATCAGTGAGGCGACAGGGATCAACTATGGCTACACCTTC - TRBJ1-2 TRBV10-3 TRBD1
CASSLALGRAGELFF TGCGCCAGCAGCTTGGCGTTGGGTAGGGCCGGGGAGCTGTTTTTT - TRBJ2-2 TRBV5-1 -
CASISFTSGYEQYF TGTGCCAGCATCAGCTTCACATCCGGCTACGAGCAGTACTTC many TRBJ2-7 TRBV7-8 -
CASSIQRDGYTF TGTGCCAGTAGTATCCAGCGAGATGGCTACACCTTC - TRBJ1-2 TRBV19 -
CASSIPGQNTEAFF TGTGCCAGCAGTATCCCGGGGCAGAACACTGAAGCTTTCTTT few TRBJ1-1 TRBV2 -
CSARPGQGPGNTIYF TGCAGTGCTCGGCCGGGACAGGGGCCAGGAAACACCATATATTTT - TRBJ1-3 TRBV20-1 TRBD1